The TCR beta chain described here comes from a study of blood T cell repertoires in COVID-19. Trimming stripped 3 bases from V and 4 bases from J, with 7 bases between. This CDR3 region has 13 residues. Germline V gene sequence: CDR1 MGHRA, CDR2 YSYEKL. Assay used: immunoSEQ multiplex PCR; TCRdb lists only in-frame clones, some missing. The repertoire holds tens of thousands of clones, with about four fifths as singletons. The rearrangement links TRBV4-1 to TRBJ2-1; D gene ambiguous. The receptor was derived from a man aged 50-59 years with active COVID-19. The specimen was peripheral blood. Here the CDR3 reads CASSQFSYNEQFF. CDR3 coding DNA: TGCGCCAGCAGCCAGTTCTCGTACAATGAGCAGTTCTTC.